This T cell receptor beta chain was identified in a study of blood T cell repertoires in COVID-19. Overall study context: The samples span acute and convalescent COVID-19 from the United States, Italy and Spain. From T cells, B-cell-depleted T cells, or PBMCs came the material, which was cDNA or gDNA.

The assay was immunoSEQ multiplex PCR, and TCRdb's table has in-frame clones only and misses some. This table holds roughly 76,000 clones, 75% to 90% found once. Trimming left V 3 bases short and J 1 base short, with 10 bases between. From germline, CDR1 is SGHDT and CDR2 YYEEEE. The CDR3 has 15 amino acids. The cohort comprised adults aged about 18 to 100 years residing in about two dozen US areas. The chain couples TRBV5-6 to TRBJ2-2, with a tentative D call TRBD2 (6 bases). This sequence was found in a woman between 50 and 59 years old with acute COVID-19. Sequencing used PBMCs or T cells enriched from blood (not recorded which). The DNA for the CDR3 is TGTGCCAGCAGCTCTTTAGCGGAGAACACCGGGGAGCTGTTTTTT. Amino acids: CASSSLAENTGELFF.